This TCR beta chain was sequenced in a study of identical twins. Study-wide results and limits: Twin-shared out-of-frame alpha sequences were enriched for low generation probability. Beta out-of-frame twin sharing showed a weaker excess.

Only a few counts were recorded for this clonotype. Antigen unknown. Each CDR3 protein is one row after TCRdb ran MiXCR on the 5' RACE reads. The sample comprises about 280,000 distinct CDR3 sequences, about 8.9% of which are singletons, and approximately 2.1% rests with the top ten. This CDR3 comprises 19 residues. V gave up 6 bases and J gave up 1 base; unmatched junction bases: 14. Germline CDR1 DFQATT, CDR2 SNEGSKA (reference sequence). These same data were also listed under a study on yellow fever vaccine responses in identical twins.

Sequenced material: memory (CD45RO+) T cells sorted from blood. The chain is built from TRBV20-1 and TRBJ2-1; 14 positions match TRBD2. The source is a woman under 30 in good health. The CDR3 DNA follows: TGCAGTGCCGGAGGGGGGACTAGCGGGGGTCCTCTTTCCTACAATGAGCAGTTCTTC. This translates into CSAGGGTSGGPLSYNEQFF.